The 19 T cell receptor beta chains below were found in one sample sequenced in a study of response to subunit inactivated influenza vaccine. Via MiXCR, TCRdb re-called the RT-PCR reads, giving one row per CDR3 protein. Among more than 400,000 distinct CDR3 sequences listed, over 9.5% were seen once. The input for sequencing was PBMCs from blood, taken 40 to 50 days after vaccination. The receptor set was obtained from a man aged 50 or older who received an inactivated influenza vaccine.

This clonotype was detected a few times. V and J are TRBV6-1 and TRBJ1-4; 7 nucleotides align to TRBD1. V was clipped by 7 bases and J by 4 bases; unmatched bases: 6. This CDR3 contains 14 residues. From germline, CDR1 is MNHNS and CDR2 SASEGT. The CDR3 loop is CASTAGGGNEKLFF. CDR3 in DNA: TGTGCCAGCACTGCAGGGGGGGGTAATGAAAAACTGTTTTTT.

The CDR3 DNA reads as TGCAGTGCTAGAGGGGAGTTGAGCTCCTATAATTCACCCCTCCACTTT. Translating gives CSARGELSSYNSPLHF. The chain joins TRBV20-1 to TRBJ1-6; D not resolved. Germline CDR1 is DFQATT and CDR2 is SNEGSKA (reference sequence). Trimming removed 1 base from V and 0 bases from J, with 10 bases in between. The CDR3 extends over 16 amino acids.

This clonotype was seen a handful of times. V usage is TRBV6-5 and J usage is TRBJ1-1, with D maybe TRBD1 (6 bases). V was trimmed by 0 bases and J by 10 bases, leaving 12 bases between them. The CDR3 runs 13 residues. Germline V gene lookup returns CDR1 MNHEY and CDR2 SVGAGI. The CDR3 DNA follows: TGTGCCAGCAGTTACTCGGTTGACAGGAGAGCTTTCTTT. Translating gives CASSYSVDRRAFF.

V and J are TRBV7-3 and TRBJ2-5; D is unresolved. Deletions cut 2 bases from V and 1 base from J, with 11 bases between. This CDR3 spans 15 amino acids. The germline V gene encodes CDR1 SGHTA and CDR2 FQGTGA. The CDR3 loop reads CASSLVGRSQETQYF. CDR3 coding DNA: TGTGCCAGCAGCTTAGTCGGACGGAGCCAAGAGACCCAGTACTTC.

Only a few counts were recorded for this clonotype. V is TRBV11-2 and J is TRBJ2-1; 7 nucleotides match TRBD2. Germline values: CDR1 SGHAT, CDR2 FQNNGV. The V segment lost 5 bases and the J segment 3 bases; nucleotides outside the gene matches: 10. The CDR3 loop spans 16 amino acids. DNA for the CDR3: TGTGCCAGCAGCCCGCTGGGAGGGGCGGTCTACAATGAGCAGTTCTTC. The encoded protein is CASSPLGGAVYNEQFF. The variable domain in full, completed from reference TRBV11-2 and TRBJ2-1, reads EAGVAQSPRYKIIEKRQSVAFWCNPISGHATLYWYQQILGQGPKLLIQFQNNGVVDDSQLPKDRFSAERLKGVDSTLKIQPAKLEDSAVYLCASSPLGGAVYNEQFFGPGTRLTVL.

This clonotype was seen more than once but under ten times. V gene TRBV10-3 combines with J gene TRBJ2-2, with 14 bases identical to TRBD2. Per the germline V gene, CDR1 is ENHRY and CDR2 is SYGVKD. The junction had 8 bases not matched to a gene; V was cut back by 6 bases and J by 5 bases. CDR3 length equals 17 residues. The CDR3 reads CAISQTSGRAGTGELFF. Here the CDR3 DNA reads TGTGCCATCAGCCAGACTAGCGGGAGGGCCGGGACCGGGGAGCTGTTTTTT.

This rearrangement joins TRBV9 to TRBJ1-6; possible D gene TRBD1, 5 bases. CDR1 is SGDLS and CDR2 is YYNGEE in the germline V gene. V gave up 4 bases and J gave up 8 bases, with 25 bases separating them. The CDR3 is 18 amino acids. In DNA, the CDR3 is TGTGCCAGCAGCCCTTCCTCCCAGGGTAACCCTTGGGATTCACCCCTCCACTTT. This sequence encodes CASSPSSQGNPWDSPLHF.

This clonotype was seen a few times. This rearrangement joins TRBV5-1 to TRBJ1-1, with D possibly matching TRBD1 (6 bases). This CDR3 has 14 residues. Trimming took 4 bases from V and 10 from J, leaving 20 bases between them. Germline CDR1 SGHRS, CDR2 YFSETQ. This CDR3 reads CASSPGAGGPAAFF. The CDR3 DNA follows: TGCGCCAGCAGCCCGGGGGCCGGGGGACCTGCAGCTTTCTTT.

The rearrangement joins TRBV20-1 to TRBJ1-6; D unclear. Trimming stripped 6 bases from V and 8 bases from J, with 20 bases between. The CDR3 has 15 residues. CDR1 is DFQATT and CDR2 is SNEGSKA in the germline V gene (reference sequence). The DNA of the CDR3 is TGCAGTGCGACACTCGGACGTAGGTCACATTCACCCCTCCACTTT. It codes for CSATLGRRSHSPLHF.

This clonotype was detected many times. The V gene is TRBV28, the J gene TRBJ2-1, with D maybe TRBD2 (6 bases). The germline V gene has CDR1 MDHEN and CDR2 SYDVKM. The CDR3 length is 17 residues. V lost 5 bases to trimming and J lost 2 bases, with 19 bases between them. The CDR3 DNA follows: TGTGCCAGCAGTCCTCTTATGTCCGGGGGAGCCTACAATGAGCAGTTCTTC. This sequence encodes CASSPLMSGGAYNEQFF.

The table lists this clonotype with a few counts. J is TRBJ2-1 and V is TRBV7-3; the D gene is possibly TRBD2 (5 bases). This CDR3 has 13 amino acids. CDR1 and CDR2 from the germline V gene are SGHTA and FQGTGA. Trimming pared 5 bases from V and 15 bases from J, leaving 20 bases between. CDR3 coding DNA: TGTGCCAGCAGCCCCGGGCCTACCGGGAATCGGTTCTTC. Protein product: CASSPGPTGNRFF.

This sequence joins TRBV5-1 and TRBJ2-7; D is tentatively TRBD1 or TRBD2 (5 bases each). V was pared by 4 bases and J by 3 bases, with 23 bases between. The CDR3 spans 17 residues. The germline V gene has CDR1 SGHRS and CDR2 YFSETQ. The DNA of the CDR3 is TGCGCCAGCAGCCAGAAAACCGGGCAGGGAGATGTCTACGAGCAGTACTTC. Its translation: CASSQKTGQGDVYEQYF.

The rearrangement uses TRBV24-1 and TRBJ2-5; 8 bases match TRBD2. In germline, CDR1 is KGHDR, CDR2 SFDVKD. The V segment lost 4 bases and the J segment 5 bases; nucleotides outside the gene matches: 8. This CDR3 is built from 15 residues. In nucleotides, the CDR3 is TGTGCCACCAGTGACCCCGGGGGGGGCGAGGAGACCCAGTACTTC. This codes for CATSDPGGGEETQYF.

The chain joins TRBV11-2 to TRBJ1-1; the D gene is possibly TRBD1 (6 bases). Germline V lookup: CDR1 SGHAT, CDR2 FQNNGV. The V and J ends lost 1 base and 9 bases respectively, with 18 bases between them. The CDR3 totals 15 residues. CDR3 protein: CASSLVGDRKKQAFF. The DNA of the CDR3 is TGTGCCAGCAGCTTAGTAGGAGACAGGAAAAAGCAAGCTTTCTTT.

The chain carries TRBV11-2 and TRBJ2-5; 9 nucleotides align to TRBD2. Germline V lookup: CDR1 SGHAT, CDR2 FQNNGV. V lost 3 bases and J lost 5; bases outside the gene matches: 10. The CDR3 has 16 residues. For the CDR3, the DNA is TGTGCCAGCAGCTTTAGTCGGGGCGGGGGGGCGGAGACCCAGTACTTC. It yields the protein CASSFSRGGGAETQYF.

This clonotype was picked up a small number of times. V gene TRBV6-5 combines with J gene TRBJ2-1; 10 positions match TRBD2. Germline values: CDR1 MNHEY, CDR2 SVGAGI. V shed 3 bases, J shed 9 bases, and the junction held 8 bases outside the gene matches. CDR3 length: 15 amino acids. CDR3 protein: CASSYNSGGASEQFF. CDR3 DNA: TGTGCCAGCAGTTATAACAGCGGGGGGGCCAGTGAGCAGTTCTTC.

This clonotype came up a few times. This CDR3 is CSVARGRETQYF. CDR3 DNA: TGCAGCGTTGCTAGGGGTCGAGAGACCCAGTACTTC. This chain connects TRBV29-1 to TRBJ2-5, with D possibly TRBD1 on 5 matching bases. V lost 4 bases and J 4 bases, leaving 10 bases between the germline ends. Germline loops: CDR1 SQVTM, CDR2 ANQGSEA. The CDR3 runs 12 residues.

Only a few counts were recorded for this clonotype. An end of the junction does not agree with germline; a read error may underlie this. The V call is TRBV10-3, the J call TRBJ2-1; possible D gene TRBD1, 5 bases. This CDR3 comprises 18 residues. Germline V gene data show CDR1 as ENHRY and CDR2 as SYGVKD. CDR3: CAISESIAGSRSSYNEQF. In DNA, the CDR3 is TGTGCCATCAGTGAGTCGATAGCAGGGTCAAGGAGCTCCTACAATGAGCAGTTC.

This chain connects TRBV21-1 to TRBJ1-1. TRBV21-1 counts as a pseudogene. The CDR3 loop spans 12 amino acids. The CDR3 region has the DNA TGTGCCAGCATCGAGTTAGGTACTGAAGCTTTCTTT. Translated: CASIELGTEAFF.